Listed here are 11 T cell receptor beta chains from one sample, sequenced in a study of circulating CD8 cells and anti-PD-1 response in melanoma. TCR libraries were prepared from 15 ng of total RNA with the QIAseq Immune Repertoire TCR panel. TCRdb re-called the reads with MiXCR, one entry per CDR3 protein. The sample lists just over 800 distinct CDR3 sequences; 6.5% to 7% were seen once. Live CD3+CD8+TCRalphabeta+ cells were sorted into four subsets by PD-1 and/or TIGIT. This specimen consisted of CD8+ T cells from PBMCs, obtained at baseline or after one month of anti-PD-1 therapy (not recorded which). These receptors all come from a human donor with melanoma.

This clonotype is termed large. The CDR3 nucleotides are TGTGCCAGCAGCTTAGGGTTCCAGCGCTCCTACAATGAGCAGTTCTTC. It specifies CASSLGFQRSYNEQFF. The chain recombines TRBV7-2 with TRBJ2-1; D ambiguous. Germline CDR1 is SGHTA and CDR2 is FQGNSA. The CDR3 has 16 amino acids. Trimming stripped 1 base from V and 0 bases from J, with 10 bases between.

Sample share makes this clonotype medium-sized. The genes are TRBV21-1 and TRBJ2-1; TRBD1 is the table's D call, not checked against the DNA. TRBV21-1 constitutes a pseudogene. The CDR3 length is 20 residues. The CDR3 DNA sequence: TGTGCCAGCAGCAAAGAAGGGGGTACAGGGGGCAGAGGTTCCTACAATGAGCAGTTCTTC. Amino acid sequence: CASSKEGGTGGRGSYNEQFF.

In this sample, this clonotype is large. This chain joins TRBV19 and TRBJ2-4; 11 nucleotides match TRBD1. Germline assignment: CDR1 LNHDA and CDR2 SQIVND (reference sequence). V lost 4 bases and J lost 6; bases outside the gene matches: 20. The CDR3 spans 20 residues. The CDR3 region is CASSTDPGQGGWYLSNIQYF. CDR3 DNA sequence: TGTGCCAGTAGTACCGATCCGGGACAGGGGGGTTGGTATCTTTCAAACATTCAGTACTTC.

This clonotype is classed as large. Here the CDR3 reads CASSPGQGAMADTQYF. CDR3 DNA: TGTGCCAGCAGTCCCGGACAGGGGGCGATGGCAGATACGCAGTATTTT. V gene TRBV7-9 combines with J gene TRBJ2-3, with 11 bases fitting TRBD1. Germline trimming cut 6 bases from V and 4 bases from J; bases unmatched to any gene: 9. Germline V gives CDR1 SEHNR, CDR2 FQNEAQ (reference sequence). The CDR3 consists of 16 residues. The whole variable domain, filled in from reference TRBV7-9 and TRBJ2-3, reads DTGVSQNPRHKITKRGQNVTFRCDPISEHNRLYWYRQTLGQGPEFLTYFQNEAQLEKSRLLSDRFSAERPKGSFSTLEIQRTEQGDSAMYLCASSPGQGAMADTQYFGPGTRLTVL.

By sample share, this clonotype is large. The V call is TRBV4-1, the J call TRBJ2-7, with TRBD2 identical over 8 bases. V trimming: 0 bases; J trimming: 4 bases; junction bases outside the gene matches: 8. Germline CDR1 MGHRA, CDR2 YSYEKL. The CDR3 sequence is 16 residues long. Here the CDR3 DNA reads TGCGCCAGCAGCCAAGATTGGGCTAGCGGGCCTTACGAGCAGTACTTC. Translation gives CASSQDWASGPYEQYF.

This clonotype is termed large. This rearrangement joins TRBV27 to TRBJ1-2; possibly TRBD1 for D (6 bases). The CDR3 is 16 amino acids. Trimming left V 2 bases short and J 6 bases short, with 19 bases between. Germline V gene lookup returns CDR1 MNHEY and CDR2 SMNVEV (reference sequence). The CDR3 is CASSLILSQGIDGYTF. CDR3 bases: TGTGCCAGCAGTTTAATACTCTCACAGGGAATCGATGGCTACACCTTC.

By sample fraction, this clonotype is large. The rearrangement links TRBV27 to TRBJ2-2, with D hard to call. Trimming left V 3 bases short and J 1 base short, with 6 bases between. Per the germline V gene, CDR1 is MNHEY and CDR2 is SMNVEV (reference sequence). The CDR3 spans 14 residues. CDR3 sequence: CASSFFVNTGELFF. The CDR3 DNA follows: TGTGCCAGCAGTTTTTTCGTGAACACCGGGGAGCTGTTTTTT.

This clonotype is classed as large (0.1 to 1%). The CDR3 sequence: CASSSLPEIAEDFSSYNEQFF. The CDR3 nucleotides are TGTGCCAGCAGTTCCCTACCAGAGATAGCGGAAGACTTCAGCTCCTACAATGAGCAGTTCTTC. This chain connects TRBV12-3 or TRBV12-4 to TRBJ2-1; perhaps TRBD2 as D (6 bases). The CDR3 is 21 amino acids. Between the trimmed V and J ends, which lost 4 bases and 0 bases, there was a span of 28 bases.

This clonotype ranks as large. V and J are TRBV19 and TRBJ1-5; D may be TRBD1 (5 bases). V shed 1 base and J shed 4 bases, with 8 bases lying between them. The CDR3 contains 14 residues. CDR1 LNHDA and CDR2 SQIVND come from the germline V gene (reference sequence). In nucleotides, the CDR3 is TGTGCCAGTAGTATAGTGGCAGGGAATCAGCCCCAGCATTTT. Translated, it gives CASSIVAGNQPQHF.

This clonotype showed up just a few times. The genes are TRBV5-5 and TRBJ2-7; D gene uncertain. Trimming shortened V by 4 bases and J by 1 base, and 12 bases separated the two germline ends. Germline V CDR1 and CDR2: SGHKS, YYEKEE (reference sequence). This CDR3 comprises 14 residues. The CDR3 region has the DNA TGTGCCAGCAGCGTGGAGCAGAATTCCTACGAGCAGTACTTC. Amino acid sequence: CASSVEQNSYEQYF.

This clonotype was observed a handful of times. V gene TRBV19 combines with J gene TRBJ2-3; D is ambiguous. The V end was cut by 2 bases, the J end by 1 base, with 10 bases between. The CDR3 runs to 15 residues. Germline lookup yields CDR1 LNHDA and CDR2 SQIVND (reference sequence). CDR3 DNA: TGTGCCAGTAGTATAAGAACAGACCGCACAGATACGCAGTATTTT. This encodes CASSIRTDRTDTQYF.